This T cell receptor beta chain emerged from a study of blood T cell repertoires in COVID-19. Study-level background: The analysed material was cDNA or gDNA that came from T cells, B-cell-depleted T cells, or PBMCs.

This clone was seen just once. Germline CDR1 reads GTSNPN; CDR2 reads SVGIG (reference sequence). V shed 2 bases and J 0 bases; nucleotides not matched to a gene: 17. The CDR3 consists of 20 residues. In the authors' methods: Reference gene primer amplification gave estimated nucleated cell counts. Measured with immunoSEQ multiplex PCR; TCRdb has only the in-frame clones, and not every one. The DNA was the basis for D and trimming; V, J and clone size are from that table. The sample holds under 120,000 clones, 85% to 90% seen once. This chain links TRBV30 with TRBJ2-3, with 10 bases identical to TRBD1. This clonotype was sampled from a woman at least 80 years old with acute or convalescent COVID-19. Sequencing input: peripheral blood. DNA for the CDR3: TGTGCCTGGAGTCACGGAATAGTCCCGGGACAGGGGACTAGCACAGATACGCAGTATTTT. This codes for CAWSHGIVPGQGTSTDTQYF. Drawing the rest from reference TRBV30 and TRBJ2-3, the complete variable domain is SQTIHQWPATLVQPVGSPLSLECTVEGTSNPNLYWYRQAAGRGLQLLFYSVGIGQISSEVPQNLSASRPQDRQFILSSKKLLLSDSGFYLCAWSHGIVPGQGTSTDTQYFGPGTRLTVL.